The clone carrying this TCR beta chain was recorded only once. Its matching antigen is unknown. The PCR ran on 60 Vbeta and 13 Jbeta primers. The method was immunoSEQ multiplex PCR; TCRdb's version includes in-frame clones alone and lacks a portion of them. The sample has roughly 180,000 clones; approximately 84% are singletons. This sample was included in a study of cytomegalovirus exposure and HLA in healthy donors. CDR1 and CDR2 (germline): LGHNA, YSLEER. There are 17 residues in the CDR3. The V gene lost 4 bases and the J gene lost 6 bases, with 22 bases spanning the gap. Findings and limits, study-wide: A later analysis found TCR association rates differed by HLA locus, highest for DRB1 and lowest for HLA-C.

The chain recombines TRBV4-3 with TRBJ2-1; D not resolved. The receptor was derived from a woman aged 45-65 years in good health and CMV-seropositive. Sequencing input: PBMCs. CDR3 residues: CASSPRWRGLAFNEQFF. The CDR3 coding sequence is TGCGCCAGCAGCCCTCGTTGGAGAGGCTTGGCCTTCAATGAGCAGTTCTTC.